This T cell receptor beta chain was sequenced during a study of PD-1 blockade in classical Hodgkin lymphoma. This clone was detected a few times. What it binds is not known. Some clones are missing from TCRdb's copy, which holds only in-frame ones; the method was immunoSEQ multiplex PCR. The top ten clones hold 17% of a sample with about 23,000 clones, around 80% of them seen once. Patients all relapsed after autologous stem cell transplantation, and there was variation in brentuximab vedotin exposure. Between the trimmed V and J ends, which lost 6 bases and 7 bases, there was a span of 16 bases. Per germline, CDR1 MDHEN and CDR2 SYDVKM. The CDR3 is 14 residues long. Study-wide points: Newly diagnosed patients reportedly had lower baseline TCR diversity than healthy donors. Some patients began nivolumab under 1 year after ASCT. These patients were excluded from later analyses. The causes of the repertoire differences, possibly disease activity or prior therapy, remain undefined. It was among complete responders that baseline diversity resembled that of newly diagnosed patients.

This clonotype originated in a human donor with classical Hodgkin lymphoma. This material consisted of peripheral blood mononuclear cells (PBMCs), taken before the second cycle of nivolumab. The chain employs TRBV28 and TRBJ1-5, with a possible D match to TRBD1 (5 bases). The CDR3 loop reads CASRSGSLGQPQHF. The CDR3 DNA reads as TGTGCCAGCAGATCAGGGAGTTTAGGACAGCCCCAGCATTTT.